Listed here is a single T cell receptor beta chain. Its binding antigen is unknown. Base qualities are missing; no much larger clone stands one base away. The sample originates from a study of cytomegalovirus exposure and HLA in healthy donors (TCRdb year 2017). With respect to the entire study: According to a later analysis, the 120 validation repertoires were produced on the same platform as the roughly 720 repertoires of the first cohort. The study aimed to test whether cataloging public T cell receptors could reveal signatures of past pathogen exposure. Along with the roughly 710-subject first cohort, a separate validation cohort of over a hundred different subjects was used. To predict cytomegalovirus infection status, the study brought together high-throughput TCR immunosequencing, statistical association of individual TCRs with disease status, and machine learning.

The trim is 4 bases for V and 4 bases for J, with a gap of 13 bases between the germline ends. The CDR3 numbers 14 residues from cysteine through phenylalanine. Just CDR3 DNA is preserved here, 42 bases in frame from base 1. The germline V gene encodes CDR1 SSHAT and CDR2 FNYEAQ (reference sequence). Donors formed part of the validation cohort, which comprised 120 or so subjects and was distinct from the first cohort of under 750 subjects. The library relied on the immunoSEQ multiplex PCR assay. From the authors' description of their analysis: A statistical classification framework was developed to diagnose cytomegalovirus status using the catalog of TCR beta chain sequences. Drawn from immuneACCESS, this table holds only the in-frame rearrangements with V and J called that TCRdb kept. Clones are partly lost; checked studies trace under half to an unresolved V gene and leave the rest unexplained. V, J and clone size reflect that table, while D and trimming were determined from the DNA. The sample table contains 150,000 to 200,000 clones; only one count was recorded for roughly 82% of them. The ten largest make up roughly 1.6% of the sample.

Overall study outcomes, separate from this receptor: The classifier was reported to diagnose cytomegalovirus status with high specificity and sensitivity in both the original cohort and the validation cohort. Three of the identified cytomegalovirus-associated TCR beta chains were confirmed in vitro to be specific for cytomegalovirus antigens. The study listed 164 TCR beta chains as associated with cytomegalovirus. Most TCR sequences were observed very rarely across donors, whereas some public TCRs were present in many individuals. The authors suggested that the approach could potentially be generalized to other disease states and immunological phenotypes. In a later analysis, TCRs clustered in the first cohort were found to also tend to co-occur in the 100 to 150 validation repertoires, with 90% to 95% of cluster scores above 0. All 120 or so repertoires were used to score co-occurrence in the validation cohort in a later analysis, because that analysis had no HLA typing for the cohort.

The source is a young woman in good health and CMV-seronegative. This chain is built from TRBV7-7 and TRBJ1-1, with no reliable assignment of the D segment. Sequenced: PBMCs. The DNA reads TGTGCCAGCAGCTCTTTGTGGGGAGGCACTGAAGCTTTCTTT. Translated, this is CASSSLWGGTEAFF.